These T cell receptor beta chains were read from a single sample in a study of early T cells in non-severe SARS-CoV-2 infection. TCRdb independently ran MiXCR on the 5' RACE reads; one entry per CDR3 protein. Seen here are tens of thousands of distinct CDR3 sequences, about 10% observed once, and the top ten hold 1.7%. The sequencing sample was made of whole blood. The receptor set was obtained from an adult who was a healthcare worker with PCR-confirmed SARS-CoV-2 infection or an uninfected control (not recorded which). CDR3s include the opening cysteine and the closing phenylalanine or tryptophan. The order of the fields is V gene, clone size, J gene, D gene, CDR3 protein, CDR3 DNA. A D gene is named only where the DNA matches it firmly. Size tells how often a clone was seen (once, few, many) or the class of an expanded clone, and some rows leave it out.

>TRBV6-4|few|TRBJ2-5|.
CASSINGGEETQYF
TGTGCCAGCAGTATAAATGGGGGAGAAGAGACCCAGTACTTC
>TRBV21-1|few|TRBJ2-5|.
CASSKIGPQETQYF
TGTGCCAGCAGCAAAATCGGGCCACAAGAGACCCAGTACTTC
>TRBV10-3|many|TRBJ1-2|.
CAISGGPKTGGYTF
TGTGCCATCAGTGGGGGCCCTAAAACGGGTGGCTACACCTTC
>TRBV12-3/TRBV12-4|.|TRBJ1-1|.
CASSLGPDTEAFF
TGTGCCAGCAGTTTAGGGCCAGACACTGAAGCTTTCTTT
>TRBV29-1|few|TRBJ2-5|.
CSVDIGGGETQYF
TGCAGCGTTGATATCGGGGGTGGGGAGACCCAGTACTTC
>TRBV4-1|.|TRBJ1-2|.
CASSQAGHPSNYGYTF
TGCGCCAGCAGCCAAGCGGGACACCCCTCTAACTATGGCTACACCTTC
>TRBV12-5|few|TRBJ2-1|TRBD2
CASAQLAGGYNEQFF
TGTGCTAGTGCCCAACTAGCGGGGGGCTACAATGAGCAGTTCTTC
>TRBV20-1|many|TRBJ2-3|TRBD1
CSARSPKVGDRGTDTQYF
TGCAGTGCTAGATCTCCAAAGGTGGGGGACAGGGGGACAGATACGCAGTATTTT
>TRBV7-9|.|TRBJ1-4|TRBD1
CASSSTKQGNIEKLFF
TGTGCCAGCAGCTCGACCAAACAGGGGAACATAGAAAAACTGTTTTTT
>TRBV5-4|many|TRBJ1-1|.
CASSPQRGFMNTEAFF
TGTGCCAGCAGCCCACAAAGGGGGTTCATGAACACTGAAGCTTTCTTT
>TRBV11-2|few|TRBJ2-5|.
CASSLGGLRGTQYF
TGTGCCAGCAGCTTAGGGGGCCTCCGGGGGACCCAGTACTTC
>TRBV11-2|many|TRBJ2-2|TRBD2
CASSPRRGGLDGELFF
TGTGCCAGCAGCCCCCGCCGGGGGGGGCTTGACGGGGAGCTGTTTTTT
>TRBV7-7|many|TRBJ2-1|TRBD2
CASSLWTAGDEQFF
TGTGCTAGCAGCTTATGGACAGCGGGGGATGAGCAGTTCTTC
>TRBV6-6|.|TRBJ1-4|.
CASSYSRGTNEKLFF
TGTGCCAGCAGTTACTCTAGGGGGACTAATGAAAAACTGTTTTTT
>TRBV6-2/TRBV6-3|.|TRBJ2-5|.
CASSERDLRGTQYF
TGTGCCAGCAGTGAGAGGGACTTACGAGGGACCCAGTACTTC
>TRBV20-1|many|TRBJ1-4|TRBD1
CSATGQGHEKLFF
TGCAGTGCTACGGGACAGGGCCATGAAAAACTGTTTTTT
>TRBV12-3/TRBV12-4|many|TRBJ1-1|.
CASRTANTEAFF
TGTGCCAGCAGGACGGCGAACACTGAAGCTTTCTTT
>TRBV11-2|many|TRBJ1-5|.
CASSLDGLGNQPQHF
TGTGCCAGCAGCTTAGACGGCCTAGGGAATCAGCCCCAGCATTTT
>TRBV9|few|TRBJ1-2|.
CASSPYTF
TGTGCCAGCAGCCCGTACACCTTC
>TRBV9|.|TRBJ2-7|.
CASGNIAGIYEQYF
TGTGCCAGCGGGAACATAGCAGGGATATACGAGCAGTACTTC
>TRBV9|once|TRBJ2-7|TRBD1
CASSPLGQGVYEQYF
TGTGCCAGCAGCCCACTTGGACAGGGGGTTTACGAGCAGTACTTC
>TRBV25-1|.|TRBJ2-7|TRBD1
CASSEYGTGYYEQYF
TGTGCCAGCAGTGAATATGGGACAGGGTACTACGAGCAGTACTTC
>TRBV20-1|.|TRBJ2-5|.
CSARIQPGETQYF
TGCAGTGCTAGGATACAGCCGGGGGAGACCCAGTACTTC
>TRBV3-1|.|TRBJ1-1|.
CASSAVGAFKAFF
TGTGCCAGCAGCGCAGTCGGGGCATTTAAAGCTTTCTTT
>TRBV9|few|TRBJ1-1|.
CASSGSGTANTEAFF
TGTGCCAGCAGCGGGTCCGGGACGGCGAACACTGAAGCTTTCTTT
>TRBV25-1|many|TRBJ2-7|.
CASRISRGPGPYEQYF
TGTGCCAGCAGGATCTCGCGGGGTCCAGGCCCCTACGAGCAGTACTTC
>TRBV20-1|many|TRBJ2-2|.
CSARDAYGNTGELFF
TGCAGTGCTAGAGATGCTTACGGTAACACCGGGGAGCTGTTTTTT
>TRBV11-2|few|TRBJ2-4|.
CASSHIAKNIQYF
TGTGCCAGCAGCCACATAGCCAAAAACATTCAGTACTTC
>TRBV2|few|TRBJ2-5|.
CASSETGLMGTQYF
TGTGCCAGCAGTGAAACGGGACTTATGGGTACCCAGTACTTC
>TRBV10-3|few|TRBJ2-2|.
CAISEGPGGAGELFF
TGTGCCATCAGTGAGGGGCCAGGCGGGGCCGGGGAGCTGTTTTTT
>TRBV5-1|.|TRBJ2-5|TRBD1
CASSFPRTGKQETQYF
TGCGCCAGCAGCTTCCCTCGGACAGGGAAACAAGAGACCCAGTACTTC
>TRBV6-5|.|TRBJ2-7|.
CASSSQKGGTYEQYF
TGTGCCAGCAGTTCCCAAAAAGGGGGTACCTACGAGCAGTACTTC